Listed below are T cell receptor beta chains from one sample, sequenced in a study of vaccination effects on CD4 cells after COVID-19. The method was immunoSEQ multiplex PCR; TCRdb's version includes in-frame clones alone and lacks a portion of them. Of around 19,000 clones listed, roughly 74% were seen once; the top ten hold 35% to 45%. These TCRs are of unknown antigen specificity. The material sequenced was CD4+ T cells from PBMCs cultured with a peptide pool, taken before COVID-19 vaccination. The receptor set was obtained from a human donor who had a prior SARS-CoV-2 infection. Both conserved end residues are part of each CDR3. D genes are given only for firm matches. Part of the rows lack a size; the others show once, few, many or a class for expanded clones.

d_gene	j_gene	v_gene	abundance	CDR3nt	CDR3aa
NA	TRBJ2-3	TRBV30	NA	TGTGCCTGGGCACGCGGGGACTCACGCACAGATACGCAGTATTTT	CAWARGDSRTDTQYF
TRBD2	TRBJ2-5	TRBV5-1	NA	TGCGCCAGCAGCCCCTCTAGCGGGAGCGTTGGAGAGACCCAGTACTTC	CASSPSSGSVGETQYF
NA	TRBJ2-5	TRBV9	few	TGTGCCAGCAGCGTAGTACCCGGACCTGGGGAGACCCAGTACTTC	CASSVVPGPGETQYF
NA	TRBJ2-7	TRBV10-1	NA	TGCGCCAGCAGTGAGTCGGCAATAGCCCTAGCCTACGAGCAGTACTTC	CASSESAIALAYEQYF
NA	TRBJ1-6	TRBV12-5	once	TGTGCTAGTGCCAAGGACAGCCATAATTCACCCCTCCACTTT	CASAKDSHNSPLHF
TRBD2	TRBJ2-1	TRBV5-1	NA	TGCGCCACCAATCGGGGGGGGGCCTACAATGAGCAGTTCTTC	CATNRGGAYNEQFF
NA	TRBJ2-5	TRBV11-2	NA	TGTGCCAGCAGCTTTAGCCCTCAAGAGACCCAGTACTTC	CASSFSPQETQYF
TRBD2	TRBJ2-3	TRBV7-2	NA	TGTGCCAGCATCCAGGGCGCTAGCGGGAGTACGCAGTATTTT	CASIQGASGSTQYF
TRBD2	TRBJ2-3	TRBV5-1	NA	TGCGCCAGCAGCACCTCTGGGATAGCGGGGGATGGGGGCACAGATACGCAGTATTTT	CASSTSGIAGDGGTDTQYF
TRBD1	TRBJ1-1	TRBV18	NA	TGTGCCAGCTCACCACAGGCAGGGGGAATGAACACTGAAGCTTTCTTT	CASSPQAGGMNTEAFF
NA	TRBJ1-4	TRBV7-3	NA	TGTGCCAGCAGCTTATTTCCTAATGAAAAACTGTTTTTT	CASSLFPNEKLFF
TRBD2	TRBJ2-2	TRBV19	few	TGTGCCAGTAGCAGACTAGCGGGAATGAACACCGGGGAGCTGTTTTTT	CASSRLAGMNTGELFF
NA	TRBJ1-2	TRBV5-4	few	TGTGCCAGCAGCTTGAGAGCAGGCAGTATCAATGGCTACACCTTC	CASSLRAGSINGYTF
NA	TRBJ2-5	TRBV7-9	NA	TGTGCCAGCATCCCTGTGGGCGGCGAGACCCAGTACTTC	CASIPVGGETQYF
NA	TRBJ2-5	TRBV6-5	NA	TGTGCCAGCAGAAACCAGGGGCAAGAGACCCAGTACTTC	CASRNQGQETQYF